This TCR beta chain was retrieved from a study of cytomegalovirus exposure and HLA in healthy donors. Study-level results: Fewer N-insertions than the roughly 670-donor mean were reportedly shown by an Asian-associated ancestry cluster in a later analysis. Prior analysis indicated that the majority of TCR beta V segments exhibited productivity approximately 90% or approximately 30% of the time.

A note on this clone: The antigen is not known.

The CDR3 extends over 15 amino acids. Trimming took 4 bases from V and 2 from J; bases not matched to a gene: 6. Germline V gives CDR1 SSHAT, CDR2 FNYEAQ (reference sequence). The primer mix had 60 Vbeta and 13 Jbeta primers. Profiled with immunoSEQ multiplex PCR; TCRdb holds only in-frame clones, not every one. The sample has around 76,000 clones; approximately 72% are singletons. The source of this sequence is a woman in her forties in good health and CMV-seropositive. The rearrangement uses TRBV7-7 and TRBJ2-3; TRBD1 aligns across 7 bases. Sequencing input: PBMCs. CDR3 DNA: TGTGCCAGCAGCTCCTTGGGGACAGCCACAGATACGCAGTATTTT. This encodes CASSSLGTATDTQYF. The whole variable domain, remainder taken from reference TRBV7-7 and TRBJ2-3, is GAGVSQSPRYKVTKRGQDVTLRCDPISSHATLYWYQQALGQGPEFLTYFNYEAQPDKSGLPSDRFSAERPEGSISTLTIQRTEQRDSAMYRCASSSLGTATDTQYFGPGTRLTVL.